This T cell receptor (beta chain) comes out of a study of blood T cell repertoires in COVID-19. Study-level information: The United States, Italy and Spain provided the acute and convalescent COVID-19 samples. T cells, B-cell-depleted T cells, or PBMCs supplied cDNA or gDNA.

The CDR3 spans 12 residues. Germline lookup yields CDR1 SGHTA and CDR2 FQGNSA. The germline V and J ends were trimmed by 3 bases and 10 bases, with 12 bases remaining between them. This clone was observed a single time. Original processing methods: Amplification of reference gene primers was used by the study to estimate nucleated cell counts. TCRdb's table, derived via immunoSEQ multiplex PCR, lists solely in-frame clones and lacks some. V and J calls and clone size are as listed in that table; D and trimming were resolved from the DNA. The sample holds approximately 100,000 clones; around 81% are singletons and the top ten take 6.3%.

Sequencing was done on a sample of peripheral blood. The sequence was obtained from a man between 60 and 70 years old with acute or convalescent COVID-19. V usage is TRBV7-2 and J usage is TRBJ1-1; the D is unclear. The CDR3 protein is CASSFDKLGAFF. DNA for the CDR3: TGTGCCAGCAGCTTTGACAAGCTGGGAGCTTTCTTT.